The entry that follows covers one TCR beta chain sequence. What it binds is not known. The data derive from a study of T cells after yellow fever vaccination. Study-level background: Preparing low-cell-number fractions relied on SMART-Seq v4 Ultra Low Input.

Overall study results and limits: The secondary response was weaker but peaked faster, day 5 versus 15. Among all clonotypes, a small share was observed in both CD4 and CD8 compartments. Post-booster samples contained most primary-vaccination clones (roughly 96% CD4, about 85% CD8).

The CDR3 is 14 amino acids. Trimming removed 3 bases from V and 3 bases from J, with 12 bases in between. Germline values: CDR1 SGHRS, CDR2 YFSETQ. TCRdb processed the 5' RACE reads anew with MiXCR; each CDR3 protein has one entry. The sample holds under 250,000 distinct CDR3 sequences; 6.9% are singletons and the top ten take roughly 0.9%. The gene calls are TRBV5-1 and TRBJ2-5; the D gene is possibly TRBD2 (5 bases). This sample comprised CD4+ T cells sorted from PBMCs, obtained 15 days after the yellow fever booster vaccination. The sequence derives from a man aged 25-45 years who received the YFV17D yellow fever vaccine. DNA for the CDR3: TGCGCCAGCAGCTCCCAAGGGAGAGAAGAGACCCAGTACTTC. Residues: CASSSQGREETQYF.